The 25 T cell receptor beta chains listed next were all sequenced from one sample in a study of shared clonotypes between healthy human individuals. Clones were sequenced by immunoSEQ multiplex PCR, and TCRdb holds only the in-frame ones, with some missing. Of 600,000 or so clones listed, more than 95% are singletons. Cells designated naive CD8 were CD45RO-negative and were positively selected for CCR7, with terminally differentiated effector memory CD45RA+ cells excluded. The sequenced sample consisted of naive CD8+ T cells sorted from blood. All receptors derive from a man in his thirties or forties in good health.

The chain recombines TRBV6-6 with TRBJ2-5, with 9 bases identical to TRBD2. CDR1 is MNHNY and CDR2 is SVGAGI in the germline V gene (reference sequence). CDR3 size: 16 residues. J gave up 1 base and V 2 bases, and 5 bases lay outside the gene matches. The CDR3 DNA reads TGTGCCAGCAGTTACCCTAGCGGGGAAATCCAAGAGACCCAGTACTTC. Amino acids: CASSYPSGEIQETQYF.

J is TRBJ1-5 and V is TRBV2; tentatively, D is TRBD1 (5 bases). Germline CDR1 SNHLY, CDR2 FYNNEI. The CDR3 covers 16 residues. Between the trimmed V and J ends, which lost 3 bases and 5 bases, there was a span of 17 bases. Here the CDR3 reads CASSEIGLGADQPQHF. As DNA, the CDR3 is TGTGCCAGCAGTGAGATTGGCCTTGGGGCCGATCAGCCCCAGCATTTT. The whole variable domain, remainder taken from reference TRBV2 and TRBJ1-5, is EPEVTQTPSHQVTQMGQEVILRCVPISNHLYFYWYRQILGQKVEFLVSFYNNEISEKSEIFDDQFSVERPDGSNFTLKIRSTKLEDSAMYFCASSEIGLGADQPQHFGDGTRLSIL.

In nucleotides, the CDR3 is TGTGCCAGCACCAACGGGGGGAATCAGCCCCAGCATTTT. Translating gives CASTNGGNQPQHF. This sequence joins TRBV6-5 and TRBJ1-5; a weak D match, TRBD1 (5 bases). The CDR3 loop spans 13 amino acids. Germline V CDR1 and CDR2: MNHEY, SVGAGI. Trimming removed 7 bases from V and 4 bases from J, with 11 bases in between.

The gene calls are TRBV2 and TRBJ2-6; D remains ambiguous. The germline V and J ends were trimmed by 5 bases and 5 bases, with 16 bases remaining between them. Germline V lookup: CDR1 SNHLY, CDR2 FYNNEI. This CDR3 is built from 16 residues. The CDR3 DNA reads TGTGCCAGCAGTCGACCGATACAAAGTCGGGCCAACGTCCTGACTTTC. It yields the protein CASSRPIQSRANVLTF.

The chain couples TRBV19 to TRBJ2-1; 9 bases align to TRBD2. Looked up from germline, CDR1 is LNHDA and CDR2 is SQIVND (reference sequence). J lost 1 base, V lost 4 bases, and 2 bases had no gene match. The CDR3 consists of 15 residues. The CDR3 DNA follows: TGTGCCAGTAGTACTACTAGCGGGTCCTACAATGAGCAGTTCTTC. Residues: CASSTTSGSYNEQFF.

The rearrangement uses TRBV19 and TRBJ1-1; D unresolved. CDR1 and CDR2 (germline): LNHDA, SQIVND (reference sequence). The V end was cut by 5 bases, the J end by 7 bases, with 14 bases between. The CDR3 extends over 13 amino acids. The DNA for the CDR3 is TGTGCCAGTAGTCGGACGCCTTACGATGAAGCTTTCTTT. Residues: CASSRTPYDEAFF. Drawing the rest from reference TRBV19 and TRBJ1-1, the complete variable domain is DGGITQSPKYLFRKEGQNVTLSCEQNLNHDAMYWYRQDPGQGLRLIYYSQIVNDFQKGDIAEGYSVSREKKESFPLTVTSAQKNPTAFYLCASSRTPYDEAFFGQGTRLTVV.

V and J are TRBV5-6 and TRBJ2-1, with TRBD1 matching 7 bases. The CDR3 covers 18 residues. The ends lost 0 bases at V and 1 base at J; junction bases unmatched: 10. Looked up from germline, CDR1 is SGHDT and CDR2 is YYEEEE. The CDR3 protein is CASSLEGQPDLSYNEQFF. In nucleotides, the CDR3 is TGTGCCAGCAGCTTGGAGGGACAGCCAGACCTTTCCTACAATGAGCAGTTCTTC.

This rearrangement joins TRBV10-2 to TRBJ1-2; TRBD1 might be the D (5 bases). Trimming took off 6 bases at V and 4 bases at J, with 9 bases between the two ends. CDR3 size: 12 residues. The germline CDR1 and CDR2 sequences are WSHSY and SAAADI. This CDR3 is CASRDNIYGYTF. The CDR3, as DNA: TGCGCCAGCAGGGACAACATCTATGGCTACACCTTC.

V usage is TRBV10-2 and J usage is TRBJ2-7; D unresolved. Between the trimmed V and J ends, which lost 5 bases and 0 bases, there was a span of 17 bases. In germline, CDR1 is WSHSY, CDR2 SAAADI. The CDR3 length is 16 residues. In DNA form, the CDR3 reads TGCGCCAGCAGTCCGACGCGAGGCCGAAGCTCCTACGAGCAGTACTTC. Its translation: CASSPTRGRSSYEQYF.

The rearrangement uses TRBV18 and TRBJ1-1; D unclear. Per germline, CDR1 KGHSH and CDR2 LQKENI. V lost 0 bases to trimming and J lost 0 bases, with 11 bases between them. This CDR3 is built from 16 residues. The CDR3 here is CASSPPQSRLNTEAFF. The CDR3 DNA reads TGTGCCAGCTCACCACCTCAATCCCGACTGAACACTGAAGCTTTCTTT.

This sequence joins TRBV15 and TRBJ2-7; D gene uncertain. The V gene lost 2 bases and the J gene lost 7 bases, with 12 bases spanning the gap. Germline V CDR1 and CDR2: LNHNV, YYDKDF (reference sequence). This CDR3 is 13 amino acids long. The CDR3 is CATSRTRLEEQYF. The CDR3 nucleotides read TGTGCCACCAGCAGAACCCGACTGGAGGAGCAGTACTTC.

J is TRBJ2-7 and V is TRBV5-4; D may correspond to TRBD1 or TRBD2 (6 bases each). The CDR3 has 15 residues. Trimming pared 1 base from V and 5 bases from J, leaving 16 bases between. The germline gives CDR1 SGHNT, CDR2 YYREEE (reference sequence). CDR3: CASSLSARGGHEQYF. The CDR3 DNA sequence: TGTGCCAGCAGCTTGTCGGCCAGGGGAGGCCACGAGCAGTACTTC.

The V call is TRBV15, the J call TRBJ2-7, with D possibly being TRBD1 (5 bases). The V and J ends lost 5 bases and 7 bases respectively, with 18 bases between them. Germline lookup yields CDR1 LNHNV and CDR2 YYDKDF (reference sequence). The CDR3 contains 14 residues. CDR3 coding DNA: TGTGCCACCAGCCCTTATAAGGGGCGGAGTGAGCAGTACTTC. This encodes CATSPYKGRSEQYF.

The chain combines TRBV7-9 with TRBJ1-5; D gene ambiguous. CDR3 length equals 13 residues. Germline CDR1 is SEHNR and CDR2 is FQNEAQ (reference sequence). V gave up 5 bases and J gave up 3 bases, with 8 bases separating them. The CDR3 DNA is TGTGCCAGCAGCCCGGAGTACAATCAGCCCCAGCATTTT. It encodes CASSPEYNQPQHF.

This chain joins TRBV29-1 and TRBJ2-1, with D perhaps TRBD2 (5 bases). This CDR3 has 13 amino acids. The germline V gene encodes CDR1 SQVTM and CDR2 ANQGSEA. V was pared by 7 bases and J by 0 bases, with 10 bases between. The CDR3 bases are TGCAGCGCCCGGACTCTCTCCTACAATGAGCAGTTCTTC. The encoded protein is CSARTLSYNEQFF.

The chain couples TRBV6-5 to TRBJ2-2, with D perhaps matching TRBD1 (6 bases). The V gene lost 10 bases and the J gene lost 9 bases, with 12 bases spanning the gap. CDR3 length equals 11 residues. In germline, CDR1 is MNHEY, CDR2 SVGAGI. In DNA, the CDR3 is TGTGCCACCCATACAGGGCGGGAGCTGTTTTTT. Protein product: CATHTGRELFF.

DNA of the CDR3: TGTGCCAGCAGTCTCCACTCGTTGTTTGCCAATCAGCCCCAGCATTTT. As protein: CASSLHSLFANQPQHF. The V and J genes are TRBV28 and TRBJ1-5; D ambiguous. This CDR3 has 16 residues. V lost 5 bases to trimming and J lost 3 bases, with 17 bases between them. Looked up from germline, CDR1 is MDHEN and CDR2 is SYDVKM.

This chain uses TRBV29-1 with TRBJ2-7; TRBD2 is a possible D gene (6 bases). The CDR3 length is 14 residues. Germline values: CDR1 SQVTM, CDR2 ANQGSEA. V was clipped by 3 bases and J by 2 bases, with 14 bases between them. For the CDR3, the DNA is TGCAGCGTTGAGAGCGGGCCGGGAACCTACGAGCAGTACTTC. Translation: CSVESGPGTYEQYF.

The chain combines TRBV9 with TRBJ2-3; tentative D call: TRBD2 (5 bases). The germline V gene encodes CDR1 SGDLS and CDR2 YYNGEE. The CDR3 is 14 residues long. V gave up 3 bases and J gave up 4 bases, with 12 bases separating them. CDR3 in DNA: TGTGCCAGCAGCGGAGGACTCGTCCCAGATACGCAGTATTTT. Translation: CASSGGLVPDTQYF.

This clone was observed a few times. The chain uses TRBV14 and TRBJ2-3, with D maybe TRBD2 (6 bases). V gave up 4 bases and J gave up 4 bases, with 18 bases separating them. Germline CDR1 SGHDN, CDR2 FVKESK. The CDR3 has 16 amino acids. In DNA form, the CDR3 reads TGTGCCAGCAGCCCCTATGCGGGGTTTGACGCAGATACGCAGTATTTT. Translated: CASSPYAGFDADTQYF.

This clone has only one observation. This rearrangement joins TRBV5-5 to TRBJ2-5, with 8 nucleotides matching TRBD1. Per the germline V gene, CDR1 is SGHKS and CDR2 is YYEKEE (reference sequence). Losses at the gene ends were 2 bases for V and 2 bases for J; bases not matched to a gene: 5. The CDR3 totals 15 residues. CDR3 region: CASSFSYRGQETQYF. In DNA, the CDR3 is TGTGCCAGCAGCTTTTCTTACAGGGGGCAAGAGACCCAGTACTTC.

The V call is TRBV11-1, the J call TRBJ2-7; D remains unclear. The germline CDR1 and CDR2 sequences are SGHAT and FQDESV (reference sequence). The V gene lost 1 base and the J gene lost 1 base, with 8 bases spanning the gap. The CDR3 totals 14 residues. The CDR3 sequence: CASSLGLGSYEQYF. DNA of the CDR3: TGTGCCAGCAGCTTAGGACTGGGATCCTACGAGCAGTACTTC.

The chain links TRBV4-3 to TRBJ2-7; TRBD2 aligns across 14 bases. The J segment lost 1 base and the V segment lost 0 bases, leaving 8 bases of the junction unmatched. Germline V lookup: CDR1 LGHNA, CDR2 YSLEER. There are 19 residues in the CDR3. DNA of the CDR3: TGCGCCAGCAGCCAAGATCTAATGGGGACTAGCGGGAGTTCCTACGAGCAGTACTTC. Translated, it gives CASSQDLMGTSGSSYEQYF.

Concerning this clone: Other DNA sequences of this sample code for an identical CDR3. The V and J genes are TRBV6-5 and TRBJ1-2; D is unresolved. The CDR3 consists of 14 residues. The V gene lost 0 bases and the J gene lost 0 bases, with 5 bases spanning the gap. The germline V gene has CDR1 MNHEY and CDR2 SVGAGI. The DNA of the CDR3 is TGTGCCAGCAGTTACTCGCCCGCTAACTATGGCTACACCTTC. Protein product: CASSYSPANYGYTF.

The chain is built from TRBV5-4 and TRBJ1-2, with a weak D call TRBD1 (5 bases). Germline CDR1 is SGHNT and CDR2 is YYREEE (reference sequence). The CDR3 has 11 residues. Trimming removed 3 bases from V and 7 bases from J, with 7 bases in between. The CDR3 loop is CASSSGGGYTF. CDR3 nucleotide sequence: TGTGCCAGCAGCTCCGGGGGTGGCTACACCTTC.